Here is one T cell receptor (beta chain) with its context. The antigen this receptor binds is unknown. No clone much larger than this one lies a single base away; base qualities are absent. The cohort consisted of approximately 690 healthy bone marrow donors. All cohort members were sampled while nominally healthy, although unrecorded immune exposures were likely present. The donor tested CMV seropositive, placing the donor among the approximately 310 seropositive members of the cohort. A peripheral blood sample was provided by each donor, and peripheral blood mononuclear cells were used for TCR beta sequencing. The Qiagen DNeasy Blood Extraction Kit was used to extract genomic DNA from the blood cell samples. The data were obtained in a study of cytomegalovirus exposure and HLA in healthy donors (dated by TCRdb to 2016 to 2017). Regarding the study in general: An earlier analysis of under 600 of the donors reported about 250 Gb of sequence data and 117 million unique TCR beta sequences from 150 million to 200 million T cells. About 300 gigabases of sequencing data and tens of millions of unique TCR sequences were included in an early release covering about 700 HLA-typed donors. Among the approximately 400 genotyped donors, 75% to 90% belonged to the genetic ancestry cluster associated with self-reported Caucasian donors. The study aimed to test whether signatures of past pathogen exposure could be identified by cataloging public T cell receptors. The T cell repertoires of some 670 subjects were profiled by immunosequencing and related to cytomegalovirus serostatus. Along with the roughly 670-subject first cohort, a separate validation cohort of 120 different subjects was used. High-throughput TCR immunosequencing, statistical association of individual TCRs with disease status, and machine learning were combined to predict cytomegalovirus infection status. In a later analysis, previously published TCR beta repertoires from 666 donors were re-analyzed and high-resolution HLA genotyping was added so that TCR occurrence patterns could be studied. In the later analysis, no new phenotypic data were used to find candidate immune exposures; instead, reliance was placed on TCR beta sequences and their occurrence across donors. An earlier analysis of about 620 of the donors applied high-throughput TCR beta sequencing to assess whether each TCR beta V gene segment acted as functional or pseudogenic. Alongside the repertoire data, information on donor age, sex, ethnicity and CMV serostatus was compiled. Genome-wide SNP genotypes for about three fifths of the roughly 670 donors were used in a later genetic analysis, which treated that subset as a discovery cohort. Every discovery cohort repertoire had been produced on one sequencing platform. HLA typing covered class I and class II loci at four-digit resolution. The number of donors typed differed by locus, with 629-630 for A, B, C, DRB1 and DQB1, more than 500 for DQA1, over 600 for DPA1, and some 470 for DPB1. Four to six DR-DQ haplotypes were handled as single units for association and clustering, since linkage in the cohort was strong. Among several hundred genotyped donors of the cohort, an average of about 240,000 unique TCR beta nucleotide sequences was sequenced per donor, of which 15% to 20% were non-productive.

The research as a whole found: Compared with equally common non-associated chains, HLA-associated TCR beta chains in a later analysis were more clonally expanded and had lower generation probabilities. Fewer than 20 rarely observed V segments, including chromosome 9 orphons, were excluded from the earlier analysis of some 590 of the donors because counts were too low. The classifier was reported to diagnose cytomegalovirus status with high specificity and sensitivity in both the original cohort and the validation cohort. A later genetic analysis associated a missense DCLRE1C variant with V-gene and J-gene trimming of TCR beta chains, and an independent cohort replicated the association. Broadly in line with IMGT annotations, most TCR beta V segments showed up in productive rearrangements about 87% or about 30% of the time in an earlier analysis of 450 to 600 of the donors. While some public TCRs were present in many individuals, most TCR sequences turned up only very rarely across donors. In a later analysis, the rate of TCR association differed among HLA loci, with DRB1 alleles having the most associated TCRs and HLA-C alleles having the fewest. The 87-base-pair reads could not distinguish some IMGT-functional V segments, including TRBV6-2 and TRBV6-3, so those segments were excluded. Strong co-occurrence of HLA alleles, especially DR and DQ, made assigning TCR associations to individual alleles difficult. This cohort had only TCR beta chains sequenced, and the lack of alpha or paired-chain data limited which features could be detected. A later analysis associated about 17,000 TCR beta sequences with specific HLA alleles at a false discovery rate of 0.05. According to the authors, the approach could potentially be generalized to other disease states and immunological phenotypes. Because some donors lacked HLA typing at each locus, the association tests relied only on the typed subset. The study listed 164 TCR beta chains as associated with cytomegalovirus. Three of the identified cytomegalovirus-associated TCR beta chains were confirmed in vitro to be specific for cytomegalovirus antigens. According to a later analysis, parvovirus B19, influenza, CMV and Epstein-Barr virus appeared linked to several top co-occurrence clusters. For the cohort, immune exposure information was limited to CMV serostatus. A cluster of highly shared sequence variants was judged likely to be a technical artifact of the sequencing pipeline. Linkage disequilibrium might explain the correlated functional status among segregating V segments, but an unknown experimental factor could not be excluded. Sequencing depth was assumed to be roughly uniform across donors in the presence/absence analyses, though that assumption may not hold. A further reported finding was that TCR beta sequences accurately predicted the HLA-A and HLA-B alleles for most subjects in the first cohort. A later analysis found that most CMV-associated TCR beta chains appeared HLA-restricted, with HLA associations seemingly driven largely by CMV exposure. Compared with the roughly 700-donor mean, donors in an Asian-associated ancestry cluster had fewer N-insertions in productive TCRs, according to a later genetic analysis.

The library came from the immunoSEQ multiplex PCR assay. A mixture of 60 forward primers for TCR Vbeta segments and 13 reverse primers for TCR Jbeta segments was used in the multiplex PCR. Amplification of the CDR3 region of rearranged TCR beta genes was performed with a multiplex PCR assay on genomic DNA. Amplified TCR beta libraries were sequenced as 87-base-pair reads on the Illumina HiSeq System. As for how the authors treated the data: In a later analysis, tens of millions of unique TCR beta chains were counted across the roughly 610 repertoires, and roughly 10 million of these chains were shared by at least two donors. A nearest-neighbor algorithm error-corrected the raw reads and collapsed the reads into unique sequences, merging closely related sequences to remove PCR and sequencing errors. V, D and J gene segments were assigned by aligning CDR3 sequences to IMGT reference sequences. For a sequence to be retained, a match of at least six nucleotides to both a V gene segment and a J gene segment was required. A rearrangement counted as productive if the CDR3 had no stop codons and remained in frame with V and J, and every other rearrangement counted as non-productive. Following IMGT convention, CDR3 was defined as the stretch from the second conserved V-encoded cysteine up to the conserved J-encoded phenylalanine. The earlier analysis of about 590 of the donors excluded sequences that lacked an unambiguous match to a single V gene segment. In an earlier analysis of some 590 of the donors, V segments were called functional above 56.7% productive rearrangements and were called segregating when the between-donor standard deviation exceeded 5%. A statistical classification framework was built to diagnose cytomegalovirus status from the catalog of TCR beta chain sequences. V and J gene assignment, in a later analysis, came from comparing TCR nucleotide sequences with IMGT/GENE-DB human TR gene sequences. In a later analysis, CDR3 sequences and most-parsimonious VDJ recombination scenarios were assigned using the TCRdist pipeline. A later analysis defined each TCR beta chain by its CDR3 amino acid sequence plus V-gene family, and excluded reads lacking a unique V-gene family. To address suspected cross-contamination and a sequencing artifact, a later analysis removed roughly 640 highly shared, low-generation-probability nucleotide sequences. In a later analysis, a clonal expansion index was calculated for each public chain from normalized within-repertoire ranks of inferred template counts. In a later analysis, generation probabilities were computed with a VDJ recombination model fitted to out-of-frame rearrangements, and the resulting probabilities were checked against IGoR. A later analysis scored TCR-TCR, TCR-HLA and TCR-CMV co-occurrence with hypergeometric tests, applying a repertoire-size bias correction to TCR pairs. In a later analysis, false discovery rates were estimated by permuting HLA or CMV assignments 20 times. In a later analysis, co-occurring TCRs were grouped using DBSCAN, with TCRdist sequence similarity added in when clustering inside HLA-allele-positive subsets. For co-occurrence clustering, repertoires with fewer than 30,000 or more than 120,000 public chains were excluded, along with several repertoires with anomalous nucleotide sharing. The table was pulled from immuneACCESS by TCRdb, which kept in-frame rearrangements only. Such tables lose some clones; where checked, under half of the loss comes from unresolved V genes, and the rest has no known cause. D and trimming come from the DNA, and the V and J calls and clone size come from that table. In all, the sample holds approximately 79,000 clones, and about four fifths of those were seen once. The ten largest clones represent around 5.8% of the sample.

The trim is 3 bases for V and 8 bases for J, with a gap of 14 bases between the germline ends. For CDR1 and CDR2, the germline V gene (reference sequence) lists LNHNV and YYDKDF. There are 14 amino acids in the CDR3, from cysteine to phenylalanine inclusive. Of the read, only the CDR3 DNA is kept; its 42 bases are in frame from base 1. The sequenced sample was PBMCs. The source of this sequence is a male donor in good health and CMV-seropositive. The chain is encoded by TRBV15 joined to TRBJ2-4; tentative D gene TRBD1, with 5 bases matching. CDR3 sequence: CATSSQLQGDIQYF. The nucleotide sequence reads as follows: TGTGCCACCAGCAGCCAGCTCCAGGGTGACATTCAGTACTTC.